The 24 T cell receptor beta chains in this list originate from one sample, sequenced in a study of cytomegalovirus exposure and HLA in healthy donors. PCR amplification relied on 60 Vbeta primers (plus 13 Jbeta primers). The method was immunoSEQ multiplex PCR; TCRdb's version includes in-frame clones alone and lacks a portion of them. The sample lists more than 100,000 clones; approximately 76% were seen once. Sequencing was done on a sample of PBMCs. The receptors were sampled from a man between 60 and 75 years old in good health and CMV-seropositive.

CDR3 coding DNA: TGTGCCAGCATTCCCCGAGCCTCGATCAATCAGCCCCAGCATTTT. It codes for CASIPRASINQPQHF. The V gene is TRBV28, the J gene TRBJ1-5; no firm D call. From germline, CDR1 is MDHEN and CDR2 SYDVKM. Trimming removed 7 bases from V and 3 bases from J, with 16 bases in between. The CDR3 consists of 15 residues.

This chain joins TRBV15 and TRBJ1-2; D ambiguous. With 2 bases removed from V and 6 bases from J, the gap between germline ends came to 10 bases. The CDR3 covers 13 residues. Germline assignment: CDR1 LNHNV and CDR2 YYDKDF (reference sequence). CDR3 in DNA: TGTGCCACCAGCAGACCTACGGTTGATGGCTACACCTTC. Amino acid sequence: CATSRPTVDGYTF.

This clone was recorded a few times. The chain couples TRBV6-5 to TRBJ2-7; 11 bases agree with TRBD1. The V segment lost 10 bases and the J segment 0 bases; nucleotides outside the gene matches: 5. Looked up from germline, CDR1 is MNHEY and CDR2 is SVGAGI. CDR3 length: 14 residues. The CDR3, as DNA: TGTGCCACCTCCGGGACAGGGGGCTCCTACGAGCAGTACTTC. Encoded protein: CATSGTGGSYEQYF.

The V gene is TRBV7-9, the J gene TRBJ1-5, with D possibly TRBD1 on 5 matching bases. Trimming pared 1 base from V and 0 bases from J, leaving 10 bases between. From germline, CDR1 is SEHNR and CDR2 FQNEAQ (reference sequence). This CDR3 is built from 16 residues. The CDR3 region is CASSLGQGYSNQPQHF. CDR3 nucleotide sequence: TGTGCCAGCAGCTTAGGGCAGGGATATAGCAATCAGCCCCAGCATTTT.

This clone was recorded only once. The chain uses TRBV5-5 and TRBJ2-6, with D possibly TRBD2 on 5 matching bases. Germline assignment: CDR1 SGHKS and CDR2 YYEKEE (reference sequence). The CDR3 sequence is 14 residues long. V lost 4 bases, J lost 4 bases, and 9 bases lay in between. The CDR3 DNA follows: TGTGCCAGCAGCCGATCGGGAGGGGCCAACGTCCTGACTTTC. It codes for CASSRSGGANVLTF.

This clone was seen a handful of times. The rearrangement joins TRBV7-9 to TRBJ2-5; 7 nucleotides align to TRBD1. With 5 bases clipped from V and 2 bases from J, the junction kept 2 bases outside the gene matches. CDR1 is SEHNR, CDR2 FQNEAQ, per germline (reference sequence). This CDR3 contains 13 residues. The CDR3 DNA follows: TGTGCCAGCAGCCCGGACAGGCAAGAGACCCAGTACTTC. This codes for CASSPDRQETQYF.

The gene calls are TRBV7-9 and TRBJ2-5; weak D call: TRBD2 (5 bases). Trimming shortened V by 0 bases and J by 3 bases, and 11 bases separated the two germline ends. The CDR3 runs 15 residues. Germline V gene sequence: CDR1 SEHNR, CDR2 FQNEAQ (reference sequence). CDR3 in amino acids: CASSLATNTEETQYF. The CDR3 region has the DNA TGTGCCAGCAGCTTAGCGACTAACACAGAAGAGACCCAGTACTTC.

The V gene is TRBV28, the J gene TRBJ1-4, with 8 bases that match TRBD1. J lost 17 bases, V lost 3 bases, and 17 bases had no gene match. Germline CDR1 reads MDHEN; CDR2 reads SYDVKM. This CDR3 is built from 15 residues. CDR3 region: CASSLRGQYRGGSFF. CDR3 nucleotides: TGTGCCAGCAGTTTGAGGGGACAGTACAGGGGGGGCAGTTTTTTT.

The V gene is TRBV5-4, the J gene TRBJ2-1, with D maybe TRBD2 (5 bases). V was trimmed by 4 bases and J by 2 bases, leaving 7 bases between them. The CDR3 has 13 residues. Germline CDR1 and CDR2: SGHNT and YYREEE (reference sequence). The CDR3 DNA is TGTGCCAGCAGCCTCGGGACCTACAATGAGCAGTTCTTC. Its protein product is CASSLGTYNEQFF.

V gene TRBV4-1 combines with J gene TRBJ2-5; 11 bases fit TRBD2. Trimming took 2 bases from V and 5 from J; bases not matched to a gene: 7. This CDR3 comprises 16 residues. The germline gives CDR1 MGHRA, CDR2 YSYEKL. The DNA of the CDR3 is TGCGCCAGCAGCCAAACGGTACTAGCGGGAGTTGAGACCCAGTACTTC. This gives the protein CASSQTVLAGVETQYF.

V usage is TRBV5-6 and J usage is TRBJ2-1, with TRBD2 identical over 11 bases. The CDR3 has 14 amino acids. Trimming took 0 bases from V and 9 from J; bases not matched to a gene: 2. Germline CDR1 and CDR2: SGHDT and YYEEEE. The CDR3 sequence is CASSLVAGGGEQFF. The CDR3 DNA is TGTGCCAGCAGCTTGGTAGCGGGAGGGGGTGAGCAGTTCTTC.

This clone has more than one count but fewer than ten. This sequence joins TRBV9 and TRBJ2-1; 10 positions match TRBD2. Germline CDR1 reads SGDLS; CDR2 reads YYNGEE. The J segment lost 0 bases and the V segment lost 4 bases, leaving 4 bases of the junction unmatched. The CDR3 is 16 amino acids. This CDR3 reads CASSPSGSFSYNEQFF. CDR3 DNA sequence: TGTGCCAGCAGCCCTAGCGGGAGTTTCTCCTACAATGAGCAGTTCTTC.

This clone appeared once. V is TRBV29-1 and J is TRBJ1-5; TRBD1 might be the D (6 bases). CDR1 and CDR2 from the germline V gene are SQVTM and ANQGSEA. This CDR3 comprises 12 residues. The V end was cut by 4 bases, the J end by 6 bases, with 10 bases between. The CDR3 coding sequence is TGCAGCGTTGCAGGGGAACGTCAGCCCCAGCATTTT. It codes for CSVAGERQPQHF.

The V and J genes are TRBV6-1 and TRBJ1-2; D is uncertain. Germline loops: CDR1 MNHNS, CDR2 SASEGT. This CDR3 spans 12 amino acids. V dropped 8 bases and J dropped 10 bases, with 17 bases sitting between them. CDR3 coding DNA: TGTGCCAGCGACGACTCGCTGGGTGTCTACACCTTC. Protein product: CASDDSLGVYTF.

This clone was seen only a few times. The J gene is TRBJ2-7, the V gene TRBV18, with TRBD2 identical over 9 bases. Germline V lookup: CDR1 KGHSH, CDR2 LQKENI. This CDR3 contains 16 residues. V was pared by 0 bases and J by 5 bases, with 8 bases of the junction left unmatched. The CDR3 DNA reads as TGTGCCAGCTCACCACCCGGCGGACTAGCGACCAACGAGCAGTACTTC. Protein product: CASSPPGGLATNEQYF.

The CDR3 spells CASGLSGGGFTEAFF. CDR3 nucleotide sequence: TGTGCCAGCGGACTCTCGGGTGGGGGGTTCACTGAAGCTTTCTTT. The chain employs TRBV6-5 and TRBJ1-1, with a tentative D call TRBD1 (5 bases). Germline lookup yields CDR1 MNHEY and CDR2 SVGAGI. V was clipped by 8 bases and J by 4 bases, with 20 bases between them. The CDR3 spans 15 residues.

V is TRBV10-1 and J is TRBJ1-5, with 8 bases identical to TRBD1. The CDR3 extends over 20 amino acids. Looked up from germline, CDR1 is WNHNN and CDR2 is SYGVQD (reference sequence). V shed 2 bases and J 0 bases; nucleotides not matched to a gene: 15. In nucleotides, the CDR3 is TGCGCCAGCAGTGAGCCAGAAGGGACAGGAGTAGCTTATAGCAATCAGCCCCAGCATTTT. Translating gives CASSEPEGTGVAYSNQPQHF.

The sample holds a few counts of this clone. The rearrangement joins TRBV7-9 to TRBJ1-1; D uncertain. Trimming pared 4 bases from V and 1 base from J, leaving 7 bases between. This CDR3 comprises 13 residues. Germline loops: CDR1 SEHNR, CDR2 FQNEAQ (reference sequence). DNA for the CDR3: TGTGCCAGCAGCTCTCCTCCGAACACTGAAGCTTTCTTT. Its translation is CASSSPPNTEAFF.

This chain links TRBV18 with TRBJ1-2, with D tentatively TRBD1 (5 bases). The germline CDR1 and CDR2 sequences are KGHSH and LQKENI. The CDR3 extends over 13 amino acids. Trimming left V 3 bases short and J 10 bases short, with 15 bases between. The CDR3 bases are TGTGCCAGCTCACCCGGGGGGAAGCATGTCTACACCTTC. Its translation is CASSPGGKHVYTF.

The chain carries TRBV18 and TRBJ1-5, with TRBD1 matching 9 bases. Trimming took 5 bases from V and 7 from J; bases not matched to a gene: 15. In germline, CDR1 is KGHSH, CDR2 LQKENI. CDR3 length: 17 amino acids. DNA for the CDR3: TGTGCCAGCTCAGCCTGGACAGGGGCCGGGCTCCAGCAGCCCCAGCATTTT. Translation: CASSAWTGAGLQQPQHF.

This clone was counted only a few times. This chain uses TRBV6-5 with TRBJ2-7; 7 positions agree with TRBD1. Trimming cost V 3 bases and J 0 bases; bases outside gene matches: 8. CDR1 and CDR2 (germline): MNHEY, SVGAGI. CDR3 size: 16 residues. CDR3 residues: CASSYSPGQSSYEQYF. The CDR3 bases are TGTGCCAGCAGTTATAGTCCGGGACAGAGCTCCTACGAGCAGTACTTC.

V and J are TRBV7-8 and TRBJ2-5; D unresolved. The CDR3 has 12 amino acids. The V gene's germline CDR1 is SGHVS and CDR2 FQNEAQ. Between the trimmed V and J ends, which lost 1 base and 5 bases, there was a span of 5 bases. The DNA of the CDR3 is TGTGCCAGCAGCTTAGTCGGGGAGACCCAGTACTTC. It translates to CASSLVGETQYF.

The rearrangement joins TRBV7-9 to TRBJ1-1; no clear D. Germline-derived CDR1 and CDR2 are SEHNR and FQNEAQ (reference sequence). The CDR3 covers 14 residues. Deletions cut 3 bases from V and 2 bases from J, with 10 bases between. The CDR3 bases are TGTGCCAGCAGCTTCCCCGGGGTAAACACTGAAGCTTTCTTT. The encoded protein is CASSFPGVNTEAFF.

The CDR3 DNA is TGTGCCAGCAGCTTACGCAGGCGGACTAGCGGGAATCAAGAGACCCAGTACTTC. Translated: CASSLRRRTSGNQETQYF. The chain combines TRBV11-2 with TRBJ2-5; 12 bases are shared with TRBD2. The CDR3 spans 18 residues. In germline, CDR1 is SGHAT, CDR2 FQNNGV. Unmatched junction bases numbered 9, after V lost 2 bases and J lost 2 bases. Drawing the rest from reference TRBV11-2 and TRBJ2-5, the complete variable domain is EAGVAQSPRYKIIEKRQSVAFWCNPISGHATLYWYQQILGQGPKLLIQFQNNGVVDDSQLPKDRFSAERLKGVDSTLKIQPAKLEDSAVYLCASSLRRRTSGNQETQYFGPGTRLLVL.